The next 27 T cell receptor beta chains were all read from a single sample in a study of blood T cell repertoires in COVID-19 (dated by TCRdb to 2019 to 2021). Library preparation used the immunoSEQ multiplex PCR assay. TCRdb provides this immuneACCESS table in a form limited to in-frame rearrangements. Some clones are lacking; in checked studies, under half of them reflect an unresolved V gene, and why the rest are absent is not known. In this sample the table shows about 50,000 clones, 79% of which occur a single time. Together, the top ten hold roughly 25% of the sample. Source material: peripheral blood. The source is a man in his 70s with acute or convalescent COVID-19.

The chain employs TRBV30 and TRBJ2-7; TRBD1 matches 8 bases. Germline V gene data show CDR1 as GTSNPN and CDR2 as SVGIG (reference sequence). The CDR3 extends over 17 amino acids. The junction had 10 bases not matched to a gene; V was cut back by 0 bases and J by 0 bases. This CDR3 reads CAWSVKAWQGASYEQYF. In nucleotides, the CDR3 is TGTGCCTGGAGTGTAAAGGCCTGGCAGGGGGCCTCCTACGAGCAGTACTTC. Based on the CDR3 plus reference TRBV30 and TRBJ2-7, the full variable domain is SQTIHQWPATLVQPVGSPLSLECTVEGTSNPNLYWYRQAAGRGLQLLFYSVGIGQISSEVPQNLSASRPQDRQFILSSKKLLLSDSGFYLCAWSVKAWQGASYEQYFGPGTRLTVT.

The sample holds a few counts of this clone. The CDR3 DNA is TGTGCCAGCAGCCAAGTATCAGGGAGGGTGGACACCGGGGAGCTGTTTTTT. It yields the protein CASSQVSGRVDTGELFF. The genes are TRBV3-1 (or the pseudogene TRBV3-2) and TRBJ2-2; 7 bases agree with TRBD2. This CDR3 has 17 residues. Germline values: CDR1 LGHDT, CDR2 YNNKEL (reference sequence). The V and J ends lost 1 base and 3 bases, in that order; junction bases with no gene match: 8.

The gene calls are TRBV6-5 and TRBJ2-7, with TRBD1 identical over 7 bases. Germline V CDR1 and CDR2: MNHEY, SVGAGI. V shed 2 bases, J shed 2 bases, and the junction held 3 bases outside the gene matches. The CDR3 totals 14 residues. The CDR3 is CASSYGQGAYEQYF. CDR3 nucleotide sequence: TGTGCCAGCAGTTACGGGCAGGGGGCCTACGAGCAGTACTTC.

In the case of this clone: Within the sample, other DNA sequences also encode this same CDR3. The chain has TRBV28 and TRBJ2-5, with D possibly being TRBD2 (5 bases). CDR1 and CDR2 from the germline V gene are MDHEN and SYDVKM. V was shortened by 11 bases and J by 5 bases, with 30 bases between the two germline ends. The CDR3 contains 17 residues. The CDR3 region has the DNA TGTGCCTTCGGGAAGCTGGGCCGTTTGGCCCGACGGGAGACCCAGTACTTC. It specifies CAFGKLGRLARRETQYF.

The chain joins TRBV19 to TRBJ2-1, with a tentative D call TRBD2 (5 bases). The CDR3 is 13 amino acids. The germline V gene has CDR1 LNHDA and CDR2 SQIVND (reference sequence). Trimming took 1 base from V and 5 from J, leaving 6 bases between them. The CDR3 nucleotides read TGTGCCAGTAGTATAGGAGCGGACAATGAGCAGTTCTTC. This gives the protein CASSIGADNEQFF.

V is TRBV7-3 and J is TRBJ2-5, with TRBD1 matching 9 bases. In germline, CDR1 is SGHTA, CDR2 FQGTGA. The CDR3 totals 14 residues. Trimming took 5 bases from V and 4 from J; bases not matched to a gene: 5. The CDR3 DNA reads TGTGCCAGCAGCCCCGGGACAGGGACAGAGACCCAGTACTTC. It codes for CASSPGTGTETQYF.

The CDR3 spells CASILGGTEAFF. The CDR3 DNA follows: TGTGCCAGTATTTTGGGGGGCACTGAAGCTTTCTTT. The chain links TRBV19 to TRBJ1-1, with a weak D call TRBD1 (5 bases). V was shortened by 7 bases and J by 4 bases, with 10 bases between the two germline ends. The CDR3 is 12 residues long. Germline V gene data show CDR1 as LNHDA and CDR2 as SQIVND (reference sequence).

The rearrangement uses TRBV2 and TRBJ1-6; maybe TRBD1 (6 bases). The CDR3 is 12 amino acids. Germline values: CDR1 SNHLY, CDR2 FYNNEI. Deletions cut 9 bases from V and 7 bases from J, with 10 bases between. The CDR3 is CASRQENSPLHF. As DNA, the CDR3 is TGTGCCAGTAGACAGGAAAATTCACCCCTCCACTTT.

The chain joins TRBV7-8 to TRBJ2-2, with a tentative D call TRBD2 (7 bases). This CDR3 contains 12 residues. V was pared by 5 bases and J by 13 bases, with 14 bases between. The germline V gene encodes CDR1 SGHVS and CDR2 FQNEAQ. As DNA, the CDR3 is TGTGCCAGCAGCCAGGGCGGGGGCGGGCTGTTTTTT. Its protein is CASSQGGGGLFF.

The chain combines TRBV6-1 with TRBJ1-1; D unclear. The germline V gene has CDR1 MNHNS and CDR2 SASEGT. The CDR3 spans 14 residues. V was pared by 2 bases and J by 0 bases, with 7 bases between. The CDR3 reads CASSEQAMNTEAFF. DNA of the CDR3: TGTGCCAGCAGTGAACAGGCGATGAACACTGAAGCTTTCTTT.

The chain links TRBV7-3 to TRBJ2-2, with D unresolved. Germline V lookup: CDR1 SGHTA, CDR2 FQGTGA. Trimming stripped 1 base from V and 0 bases from J, with 9 bases between. This CDR3 comprises 16 residues. The chain's CDR3 is CASSLIGGPNTGELFF. In DNA, the CDR3 is TGTGCCAGCAGCTTAATTGGTGGCCCGAACACCGGGGAGCTGTTTTTT. The full variable domain, rest sourced from reference TRBV7-3 and TRBJ2-2, is GAGVSQTPSNKVTEKGKYVELRCDPISGHTALYWYRQSLGQGPEFLIYFQGTGAADDSGLPNDRFFAVRPEGSVSTLKIQRTERGDSAVYLCASSLIGGPNTGELFFGEGSRLTVL.

There are a few counts of this clone. The chain links TRBV28 to TRBJ2-2; 11 nucleotides line up with TRBD1. CDR1 and CDR2 from the germline V gene are MDHEN and SYDVKM. The CDR3 spans 16 residues. V shed 0 bases and J 6 bases; nucleotides not matched to a gene: 3. The CDR3 loop reads CASSLWGQGVAGELFF. CDR3 nucleotide sequence: TGTGCCAGCAGTTTATGGGGACAGGGGGTGGCCGGGGAGCTGTTTTTT. Full variable domain (outside the CDR3, taken from reference TRBV28 and TRBJ2-2): DVKVTQSSRYLVKRTGEKVFLECVQDMDHENMFWYRQDPGLGLRLIYFSYDVKMKEKGDIPEGYSVSREKKERFSLILESASTNQTSMYLCASSLWGQGVAGELFFGEGSRLTVL.

V usage is TRBV7-2 and J usage is TRBJ2-4; 8 bases line up with TRBD1. Germline lookup yields CDR1 SGHTA and CDR2 FQGNSA. This CDR3 has 15 amino acids. The ends lost 1 base at V and 8 bases at J; junction bases unmatched: 7. The CDR3 is CASSLVAGGEDIQYF. DNA of the CDR3: TGTGCCAGCAGCTTAGTGGCAGGGGGCGAGGACATTCAGTACTTC.

The rearrangement joins TRBV7-9 to TRBJ2-2; D possibly corresponds to TRBD1 (6 bases). The CDR3 contains 14 residues. The germline V and J ends were trimmed by 5 bases and 1 base, with 8 bases remaining between them. Per germline, CDR1 SEHNR and CDR2 FQNEAQ (reference sequence). In DNA form, the CDR3 reads TGTGCCAGCAGCACACAGGGGAACACCGGGGAGCTGTTTTTT. As protein: CASSTQGNTGELFF.

This clone was counted a few times. The J gene is TRBJ1-1, the V gene TRBV7-6; possibly TRBD1 for D (5 bases). The CDR3 length is 15 residues. The germline CDR1 and CDR2 sequences are SGHVS and FNYEAQ. V was clipped by 2 bases and J by 6 bases, with 16 bases between them. CDR3 nucleotides: TGTGCCAGCAGCTTATTGGACGGGGGGAAATCTGAAGCTTTCTTT. As protein: CASSLLDGGKSEAFF.

This rearrangement joins TRBV5-5 to TRBJ2-4, with TRBD2 identical over 10 bases. Germline CDR1 and CDR2: SGHKS and YYEKEE (reference sequence). This CDR3 spans 16 amino acids. V lost 2 bases, J lost 2 bases, and 4 bases stayed unmatched. The CDR3 bases are TGTGCCAGCAGCTTTGAGCGGGGGGGCTCCAAAAACATTCAGTACTTC. Its translation is CASSFERGGSKNIQYF.

This clone appeared a single time. CDR3: CASTPGGGRHNEQFF. CDR3 bases: TGTGCCAGCACCCCCGGCGGCGGGAGGCACAATGAGCAGTTCTTC. The chain carries TRBV6-2 or TRBV6-3 and TRBJ2-1, with TRBD2 matching 8 bases. Losses at the gene ends were 7 bases for V and 5 bases for J; bases not matched to a gene: 10. This CDR3 is 15 amino acids long. Germline CDR1 reads MNHEY; CDR2 reads SVGEGT.

This chain connects TRBV27 to TRBJ1-1; 7 bases line up with TRBD1. Per germline, CDR1 MNHEY and CDR2 SMNVEV (reference sequence). There are 14 residues in the CDR3. Trimming at V came to 7 bases and at J to 1 base, leaving 6 bases not matched to a gene. The CDR3 DNA follows: TGTGCCAGCAACAGACAGGGTTGGAACACTGAAGCTTTCTTT. It translates to CASNRQGWNTEAFF.

The chain employs TRBV30 and TRBJ1-3; the D gene is possibly TRBD1 (5 bases). This CDR3 region has 12 residues. Trimming shortened V by 4 bases and J by 4 bases, and 8 bases separated the two germline ends. Germline V lookup: CDR1 GTSNPN, CDR2 SVGIG (reference sequence). The CDR3 loop reads CAWNGGGNTIYF. The DNA for the CDR3 is TGTGCCTGGAACGGGGGGGGAAACACCATATATTTT.

V gene TRBV18 combines with J gene TRBJ1-3; 9 bases map to TRBD1. Germline values: CDR1 KGHSH, CDR2 LQKENI. With 5 bases clipped from V and 4 bases from J, the junction kept 6 bases outside the gene matches. The CDR3 loop spans 15 amino acids. In DNA, the CDR3 is TGTGCCAGCTCAGCCTACAGGGGGCAAGGAAACACCATATATTTT. This sequence encodes CASSAYRGQGNTIYF.

This chain uses TRBV7-3 with TRBJ2-2; 10 nucleotides line up with TRBD2. This CDR3 has 16 residues. CDR1 and CDR2 (germline): SGHTA, FQGTGA. Trimming cost V 1 base and J 7 bases; bases outside gene matches: 6. The CDR3 DNA reads as TGTGCCAGCAGCTTAAACCCCGGGACTAGCGTCGGGGAGCTGTTTTTT. Translated, it gives CASSLNPGTSVGELFF. The whole variable domain, remainder taken from reference TRBV7-3 and TRBJ2-2, is GAGVSQTPSNKVTEKGKYVELRCDPISGHTALYWYRQSLGQGPEFLIYFQGTGAADDSGLPNDRFFAVRPEGSVSTLKIQRTERGDSAVYLCASSLNPGTSVGELFFGEGSRLTVL.

The chain employs TRBV5-5 and TRBJ2-7; TRBD1 might be the D (5 bases). The CDR3 has 15 amino acids. V was trimmed by 0 bases and J by 0 bases, leaving 10 bases between them. Germline values: CDR1 SGHKS, CDR2 YYEKEE (reference sequence). The CDR3 reads CASSLGVDNSYEQYF. The CDR3 DNA is TGTGCCAGCAGCTTGGGGGTGGACAACTCCTACGAGCAGTACTTC.

This clone showed up just a few times. The gene calls are TRBV7-9 and TRBJ2-3, with D possibly matching TRBD2 (6 bases). The V and J ends lost 8 bases and 4 bases respectively, with 16 bases between them. The CDR3 consists of 14 residues. Germline CDR1 reads SEHNR; CDR2 reads FQNEAQ (reference sequence). The CDR3 DNA sequence: TGTGCCAGCGGTCGGCCGGGAGACTCAGATACGCAGTATTTT. This codes for CASGRPGDSDTQYF.

This clone came up a few times. The DNA of the CDR3 is TGTGCCAGCAGCATGGGGACTAGCGGGAGTGGCTACAATGAGCAGTTCTTC. Its translation is CASSMGTSGSGYNEQFF. The rearrangement joins TRBV7-8 to TRBJ2-1; 14 bases match TRBD2. CDR3 length: 17 residues. The V segment lost 5 bases and the J segment 3 bases; nucleotides outside the gene matches: 6. Germline CDR1 SGHVS, CDR2 FQNEAQ.

V gene TRBV11-2 combines with J gene TRBJ2-7; 9 nucleotides match TRBD1. CDR3 length: 13 residues. From germline, CDR1 is SGHAT and CDR2 FQNNGV. The V and J ends lost 1 base and 12 bases, in that order; junction bases with no gene match: 7. The CDR3 protein is CASSLGGTGSPYF. The CDR3 DNA follows: TGTGCCAGCAGCTTAGGCGGGACAGGGTCGCCGTACTTC.

The chain recombines TRBV27 with TRBJ2-7; a possible D gene is TRBD1 (6 bases). Germline V gene sequence: CDR1 MNHEY, CDR2 SMNVEV (reference sequence). This CDR3 contains 14 residues. V was pared by 4 bases and J by 6 bases, with 16 bases between. CDR3 amino acids: CASSYRLGGSEQYF. CDR3 coding DNA: TGTGCCAGCAGTTATCGCCTAGGGGGAAGCGAGCAGTACTTC.

The sample holds a few counts of this clone. The V call is TRBV6-8, the J call TRBJ2-1; the match to TRBD2 covers 9 bases. This CDR3 is built from 17 residues. Trimming at V came to 0 bases and at J to 4 bases, leaving 7 bases not matched to a gene. Germline V lookup: CDR1 MNHGY, CDR2 SAAAGT. The CDR3 reads CASSYSLAGEGYNEQFF. CDR3 bases: TGTGCCAGCAGTTACTCGTTAGCGGGAGAAGGTTACAATGAGCAGTTCTTC.